These T cell receptor beta chains were read from a single sample in a study of shared clonotypes between healthy human individuals. TCRdb's table, derived via immunoSEQ multiplex PCR, lists solely in-frame clones and lacks some. The data contain around 2.5 million clones, under 95% of them singletons. The sequenced sample consisted of naive CD4+ T cells from PBMCs. The origin of the receptors is a man in his late teens or twenties in good health. Some clones in this sample may be carry-over from other donors' samples. CDR3s include the opening cysteine and the closing phenylalanine or tryptophan. A D gene is named only where the DNA matches it firmly. For some rows the clone size is stated as once, few or many, or as a class when expanded; others skip it.

TRBJ1-2	.	TRBD1	TRBV25-1	TGTGCCAGCAGTGAAGATAGGACAGGGGGAGCCTATGGCTACACCTTC	CASSEDRTGGAYGYTF
TRBJ2-1	.	TRBD2	TRBV7-2	TGTGCCAGCAGCTTACCAAAGGGGCGGGAGGGATCCTCCTACAATGAGCAGTTCTTC	CASSLPKGREGSSYNEQFF
TRBJ1-1	once	.	TRBV6-5	TGTGCCAGCAGTTACTCAAGCAGGACTGAAGCTTTCTTT	CASSYSSRTEAFF
TRBJ2-3	.	.	TRBV5-1	TGCGCCAGCAGCAATGCAGTAAACACAGATACGCAGTATTTT	CASSNAVNTDTQYF
TRBJ2-7	.	TRBD1	TRBV10-3	TGTGCCATCAGCGATACAGGGGCCCCCTACGAGCAGTACTTC	CAISDTGAPYEQYF
TRBJ1-1	few	.	TRBV5-1	TGCGCCAGCAGCCGAGGGACTGAAGCTTTCTTT	CASSRGTEAFF
TRBJ2-5	few	TRBD1	TRBV27	TGTGCCAGCGCCGACAGGGGAGAGACCCAGTACTTC	CASADRGETQYF
TRBJ2-7	.	TRBD1	TRBV10-1	TGCGCCAGCAGGGGACAGGTGAGCTACGAGCAGTACTTC	CASRGQVSYEQYF
TRBJ2-3	.	.	TRBV7-3	TGTGCCAGCAGCTTACAGCGTTCTAGCACAGATACGCAGTATTTT	CASSLQRSSTDTQYF
TRBJ2-7	.	.	TRBV6-5	TGTGCCAGCGGGGACACCACCTACGAGCAGTACTTC	CASGDTTYEQYF
TRBJ1-1	.	.	TRBV9	TGTGCCAGCAGCGCCGCGGGACACTTGAACACTGAAGCTTTCTTT	CASSAAGHLNTEAFF
TRBJ2-7	.	TRBD2	TRBV27	TGTGCCAGCAGTTTGGGGGGAGGGCCCCTCGAGCAGTACTTC	CASSLGGGPLEQYF
TRBJ2-4	.	TRBD1	TRBV5-4	TGTGCCAGCAGCTGGGGGACAGGGGCCAAAAACATTCAGTACTTC	CASSWGTGAKNIQYF
TRBJ1-1	.	TRBD1	TRBV28	TGTGCCAGCAGTCCCCCGACAGGGCCCCGACCTGAAGCTTTCTTT	CASSPPTGPRPEAFF
TRBJ2-5	.	.	TRBV5-1	TGCGCCAGCAGCTTGGGAGTCACCACCAGCGAAATGTACCAAGAGACCCAGTACTTC	CASSLGVTTSEMYQETQYF
TRBJ1-5	.	.	TRBV27	TGTGCCAGCACCCCCCTGGGGGGGGGTCAGCCCCAGCATTTT	CASTPLGGGQPQHF
TRBJ1-2	.	.	TRBV25-1	TGTGCCAGCAGTGATAGTGGGAGACGCTACACCTTC	CASSDSGRRYTF
TRBJ2-7	.	.	TRBV9	TGTGCCAGCAGCGGGAGAGGGAATAACAACCTCCAGCTGACAGGAGCCTACGAGCAGTACTTC	CASSGRGNNNLQLTGAYEQYF
TRBJ1-6	once	TRBD1	TRBV28	TGTGCCAGCAGTTTACCCGGACAGGGTTATTCACCCCTCCACTTT	CASSLPGQGYSPLHF
TRBJ2-3	.	TRBD1	TRBV28	TGTGCCAGCATTACGACAGGGGCCGGCACAGATACGCAGTATTTT	CASITTGAGTDTQYF
TRBJ2-2	.	TRBD2	TRBV5-4	TGTGCCAGCAGTTCCAGCGGGGCCAACACCGGGGAGCTGTTTTTT	CASSSSGANTGELFF
TRBJ1-1	.	.	TRBV29-1	TGCAGCGTTGGTCCTTTGTGGAACACTGAAGCTTTCTTT	CSVGPLWNTEAFF
TRBJ2-1	.	.	TRBV5-1	TGCGCCAGCGGGTTGGTTGGGGATGAGCAGTTCTTC	CASGLVGDEQFF
TRBJ2-7	.	TRBD2	TRBV27	TGTGCCAGCAGGAGACTAGCGGGAGTGAGTGGGGGGGCCTACGAGCAGTACTTC	CASRRLAGVSGGAYEQYF
TRBJ1-2	.	TRBD1	TRBV18	TGTGCCAGCTCGCACCCCGGGACAGGGAATGGCTACACCTTC	CASSHPGTGNGYTF
TRBJ2-7	.	TRBD2	TRBV19	TGTGCCAGTAGTCTGGGACTAGCGGTTTACGAGCAGTACTTC	CASSLGLAVYEQYF
TRBJ1-3	.	.	TRBV30	TGTGCCTGGAGTATCGGAAGCAGGGGCGCTGGAAACACCATATATTTT	CAWSIGSRGAGNTIYF
TRBJ1-5	.	TRBD1	TRBV19	TGTGCCAGTGCGGACAGGGACAATCAGCCCCAGCATTTT	CASADRDNQPQHF
TRBJ2-2	.	.	TRBV11-2	TGTGCCAGCAGCCCCCGGCAGGGGAAGAACACCGGGGAGCTGTTTTTT	CASSPRQGKNTGELFF
TRBJ1-5	.	.	TRBV19	TGTGCCAGTAGTATAGTGGGGGTAAATCAGCCCCAGCATTTT	CASSIVGVNQPQHF
TRBJ2-3	.	TRBD2	TRBV4-1	TGCGCCAGCAGCCGAGAGCGGGAGGGCAGAGATACGCAGTATTTT	CASSREREGRDTQYF
TRBJ2-7	.	TRBD2	TRBV10-3	TGTGCCATCAGCCCTCAACCGGGACTAGCGGGAGACGAGCAGTACTTC	CAISPQPGLAGDEQYF
TRBJ2-5	.	.	TRBV4-3	TGCGCCAGCAGCCAAGGGGCCCCTGAAATGCCCTACTACCAAGAGACCCAGTACTTC	CASSQGAPEMPYYQETQYF
TRBJ1-2	.	.	TRBV28	TGTGCCAGCGCCGGGACTGGGGGCTACACCTTC	CASAGTGGYTF
TRBJ2-5	few	TRBD1	TRBV18	TGTGCCAGCTCACAGGACAGGGAAGAGACCCAGTACTTC	CASSQDREETQYF
TRBJ2-5	.	TRBD1	TRBV2	TGTGCCAGCAGTGGATCTCAGGACAGGGATGAGGGGGAGACCCAGTACTTC	CASSGSQDRDEGETQYF
TRBJ1-5	.	TRBD1	TRBV28	TGTGCCAGCAGTTTGGCAGGGGGTCATCAGCCCCAGCATTTT	CASSLAGGHQPQHF
TRBJ2-3	.	.	TRBV7-2	TGTGCCAGCAGGTCGACTTACTACCGTACGCAGTATTTT	CASRSTYYRTQYF
TRBJ2-2	.	.	TRBV11-3	TGTGCCAGCAGCCCATGGGGCGGGGATAACACCGGGGAGCTGTTTTTT	CASSPWGGDNTGELFF
TRBJ1-1	few	.	TRBV11-2	TGTGCCAGCAGCATCCAGACTATGAACACTGAAGCTTTCTTT	CASSIQTMNTEAFF
TRBJ2-7	.	.	TRBV5-1	TGCGTCAGCAGCTTGGGGTTCTTTCAACAGGGCTGGATGAACGAGCAGTACTTC	CVSSLGFFQQGWMNEQYF
TRBJ2-3	.	.	TRBV7-3	TGTGCCAGCAGCCAATCTGCGTGGGGTAGCACAGATACGCAGTATTTT	CASSQSAWGSTDTQYF
TRBJ2-3	.	TRBD2	TRBV5-1	TGCGCCAGCAGCTTGGGGCCCCGACTAGCGGGAGCAGATACGCAGTATTTT	CASSLGPRLAGADTQYF
TRBJ1-1	.	.	TRBV27	TGTGCCAGCAGTTCGACCTGGTGGGGACCGAACACTGAAGCTTTCTTT	CASSSTWWGPNTEAFF
TRBJ1-2	.	.	TRBV28	TGTGCCAGCGGCGCGGGGGGCGGGATTGGCTACACCTTC	CASGAGGGIGYTF
TRBJ2-5	.	.	TRBV5-1	TGCGCCAGCAGCTTGGCCCCAGGCCTGCAAGAGACCCAGTACTTC	CASSLAPGLQETQYF
TRBJ2-1	.	TRBD2	TRBV28	TGTGCCAGCAGTATTAGCGGGCCCTACAATGAGCAGTTCTTC	CASSISGPYNEQFF
TRBJ1-5	.	.	TRBV4-1	TGCGCCAGCAGCCAAAAGGGTGGGGGCAATCAGCCCCAGCATTTT	CASSQKGGGNQPQHF
TRBJ1-3	.	.	TRBV18	TGTGCCAGCTCACCACAGGGGGGCACTGGAAACACCATATATTTT	CASSPQGGTGNTIYF
TRBJ1-6	.	.	TRBV28	TGTGCCAGCAGTTTGGGAGGCGTATCTGGATCACCCCTCCACTTT	CASSLGGVSGSPLHF
TRBJ2-7	.	TRBD2	TRBV5-4	TGTGCCAGCAGCCCGGCGGGGGGGTTCTACGAGCAGTACTTC	CASSPAGGFYEQYF
TRBJ2-5	.	TRBD1	TRBV29-1	TGCAGCGTTGCCAGCCCCGGGACAGAGAAAGAGACCCAGTACTTC	CSVASPGTEKETQYF
TRBJ2-7	once	TRBD2	TRBV5-1	TGCGCCAGCAGCTTCGGCGGGAGTAGCGACGAGCAGTACTTC	CASSFGGSSDEQYF
TRBJ2-1	.	.	TRBV11-3	TGTGCCAGCAGCTTAGATACCGGGACCTGGCGGGAGCAGTTCTTC	CASSLDTGTWREQFF
TRBJ1-4	.	.	TRBV7-2	TGTGCCAGCAGCTGGGGGCTAGGACTGCCTGAAAAACTGTTTTTT	CASSWGLGLPEKLFF